These T cell receptor beta chains were read from a single sample in a study of T cells expressing NK-cell markers. Using the 5' RACE reads, TCRdb records one entry per CDR3 protein without DNA. The sample totals about 550,000 distinct CDR3 sequences. Sequencing was carried out using blood T cells: a sorted CD56 or NKG2C T cell subset, CD4+ or CD8+ T cells, or bulk PBMC T cells (not recorded which). Receptor source: a man aged 18-30 years in good health. The CDR3 runs from the conserved cysteine through the conserved F or W.

V,J,CDR3
TRBV6-1,TRBJ2-5,CASRGIQYQETQYF
TRBV7-9,TRBJ1-1,CASSLVTGRNTEAFF
TRBV6-5,TRBJ1-1,CASSYSPRVGAEAFF
TRBV5-1,TRBJ2-4,CASSLSKVAKNIQYF
TRBV12-3/TRBV12-4,TRBJ1-1,CATTGQQNTEAFF
TRBV28,TRBJ2-7,CASSRTGAHEQYF
TRBV9,TRBJ2-7,CASSVAEGSYEQYF
TRBV5-1,TRBJ2-5,CASSLSTRPQETQYF
TRBV12-3/TRBV12-4,TRBJ2-3,CASGDRAGAGPDTQYF
TRBV18,TRBJ1-5,CASSPLRATQPQHF
TRBV4-2,TRBJ2-2,CASSQVPPDAGELFF
TRBV24-1,TRBJ2-3,CATAESTDTQYF
TRBV12-3/TRBV12-4,TRBJ2-7,CASSFWSWGAGYEQYF
TRBV5-1,TRBJ2-5,CASTTSVGRAQQETQYF
TRBV12-3/TRBV12-4,TRBJ2-7,CASGTGGLSYEQYF
TRBV20-1,TRBJ2-7,CSATQGAGAISREQYF
TRBV12-3/TRBV12-4,TRBJ2-2,CASRGGGNTGELFF
TRBV15,TRBJ2-1,CATSSGQGLAQFF
TRBV9,TRBJ2-3,CASGNRDFATDTQYF
TRBV2,TRBJ2-7,CASTGVVVDNSYEQYF
TRBV7-2,TRBJ2-1,CASSSGQGIHNEQFF
TRBV3-1,TRBJ2-1,CASSLLIAGGHNEQFF